These 30 T cell receptor beta chains came from one sample sequenced in a study of shared clonotypes between healthy human individuals. Positive CCR7 selection of CD45RO-negative cells yielded the naive CD8 cells, and terminally differentiated effector memory CD45RA+ cells were excluded. Profiled with immunoSEQ multiplex PCR; TCRdb holds only in-frame clones, not every one. This sample has some 2 million clones, with approximately 94% found just once. Sequenced: naive CD8+ T cells sorted from blood. The receptors were sampled from a man between 18 and 29 years old in good health.

V gene TRBV6-1 combines with J gene TRBJ2-7; D is perhaps TRBD1 or TRBD2 (7 bases each). V shed 3 bases and J shed 3 bases, with 12 bases lying between them. CDR1 is MNHNS and CDR2 is SASEGT in the germline V gene. The length of the CDR3 is 14 residues. For the CDR3, the DNA is TGTGCCAGCAGTGACAGGGGGGGGGTCTACGAGCAGTACTTC. It translates to CASSDRGGVYEQYF.

This sequence joins TRBV5-1 and TRBJ2-5; 10 bases fit TRBD1. This CDR3 region has 15 residues. Germline-derived CDR1 and CDR2 are SGHRS and YFSETQ. V gave up 3 bases and J gave up 4 bases; unmatched junction bases: 6. CDR3 amino acids: CASSWMGQGLETQYF. The CDR3 region has the DNA TGCGCCAGCAGCTGGATGGGACAGGGGTTAGAGACCCAGTACTTC.

The table lists this clone with a count of one. V is TRBV28 and J is TRBJ1-2, with 7 positions matching TRBD1. Germline values: CDR1 MDHEN, CDR2 SYDVKM. The J segment lost 3 bases and the V segment lost 3 bases, leaving 7 bases of the junction unmatched. The CDR3 loop spans 15 amino acids. The CDR3 sequence: CASSFQGGGYYGYTF. The CDR3 DNA reads as TGTGCCAGCAGTTTTCAGGGGGGAGGATACTATGGCTACACCTTC.

V usage is TRBV5-1 and J usage is TRBJ2-1; perhaps TRBD1 as D (6 bases). There are 16 residues in the CDR3. Germline V gene sequence: CDR1 SGHRS, CDR2 YFSETQ. Trimming stripped 0 bases from V and 4 bases from J, with 14 bases between. The CDR3 DNA reads as TGCGCCAGCAGCTTGGTACAGGGAACGAGATACAATGAGCAGTTCTTC. Encoded protein: CASSLVQGTRYNEQFF. The full variable domain, rest sourced from reference TRBV5-1 and TRBJ2-1, is KAGVTQTPRYLIKTRGQQVTLSCSPISGHRSVSWYQQTPGQGLQFLFEYFSETQRNKGNFPGRFSGRQFSNSRSEMNVSTLELGDSALYLCASSLVQGTRYNEQFFGPGTRLTVL.

The chain is built from TRBV6-6 and TRBJ2-7; 8 nucleotides agree with TRBD2. This CDR3 has 14 residues. V was pared by 5 bases and J by 3 bases, with 6 bases of the junction left unmatched. The germline V gene has CDR1 MNHNY and CDR2 SVGAGI (reference sequence). The CDR3 DNA sequence: TGTGCCAGCAGTCCACTAGCGGATGTCTACGAGCAGTACTTC. It codes for CASSPLADVYEQYF.

The CDR3 spells CASSQSRGTVYNEQFF. In DNA form, the CDR3 reads TGTGCCAGCAGCCAATCGAGAGGGACAGTGTACAATGAGCAGTTCTTC. V usage is TRBV16 and J usage is TRBJ2-1, with 7 bases lining up with TRBD1. V lost 0 bases and J lost 4; bases outside the gene matches: 6. CDR3 length equals 16 residues. Germline V gene data show CDR1 as KGHSY and CDR2 as FQNENV.

The chain uses TRBV21-1 and TRBJ1-2; the D segment call TRBD1 is taken from the table without a DNA check. TRBV21-1 is classified as a pseudogene. The CDR3 sequence is 14 residues long. The CDR3 sequence is CASSFRDRDYGYTF. CDR3 in DNA: TGTGCCAGCAGCTTCCGGGACAGAGACTATGGCTACACCTTC.

The rearrangement joins TRBV28 to TRBJ1-2, with 10 bases that match TRBD1. The V gene end was trimmed by 3 bases and the J gene end by 3 bases; junction bases not matched to a gene: 7. CDR3 length equals 16 residues. Germline assignment: CDR1 MDHEN and CDR2 SYDVKM. Here the CDR3 DNA reads TGTGCCAGCAGTTTGTACCGGACAGGGGGTGACTATGGCTACACCTTC. Residues: CASSLYRTGGDYGYTF.

The rearrangement links TRBV13 to TRBJ2-7, with D possibly matching TRBD2 (6 bases). The CDR3 loop spans 12 amino acids. The germline CDR1 and CDR2 sequences are PRHDT and FYEKMQ (reference sequence). The V gene lost 1 base and the J gene lost 7 bases, with 8 bases spanning the gap. The CDR3 region has the DNA TGTGCCAGCAGCTTAGCGGGGGAAGAGCAGTACTTC. Translating it yields CASSLAGEEQYF. The whole variable domain, remainder taken from reference TRBV13 and TRBJ2-7, is AAGVIQSPRHLIKEKRETATLKCYPIPRHDTVYWYQQGPGQDPQFLISFYEKMQSDKGSIPDRFSAQQFSDYHSELNMSSLELGDSALYFCASSLAGEEQYFGPGTRLTVT.

This chain uses TRBV7-9 with TRBJ2-7, with D perhaps TRBD1 or TRBD2 (5 bases each). Deletions cut 7 bases from V and 2 bases from J, with 15 bases between. Germline V gene lookup returns CDR1 SEHNR and CDR2 FQNEAQ (reference sequence). The CDR3 length is 14 residues. The CDR3 spells CASTPPGRTYEQYF. CDR3 sequence (DNA): TGTGCCAGCACTCCTCCGGGACGGACCTACGAGCAGTACTTC.

The chain combines TRBV5-6 with TRBJ1-5; TRBD1 might be the D (5 bases). Trimming took 2 bases from V and 0 from J, leaving 18 bases between them. The length of the CDR3 is 18 residues. Germline CDR1 and CDR2: SGHDT and YYEEEE. The CDR3 is CASSFSPGTGYSNQPQHF. The CDR3 nucleotides are TGTGCCAGCAGCTTTTCGCCCGGAACAGGATATAGCAATCAGCCCCAGCATTTT.

The count of this clone is one. Other DNA sequences within the sample encode an identical CDR3. The rearrangement joins TRBV5-1 to TRBJ2-1; 9 positions agree with TRBD2. The junction had 2 bases not matched to a gene; V was cut back by 4 bases and J by 3 bases. The CDR3 covers 14 residues. From germline, CDR1 is SGHRS and CDR2 YFSETQ. The CDR3 nucleotides are TGCGCCAGCAGCCTTAGCGGGAGCTACAATGAGCAGTTCTTC. Translating it yields CASSLSGSYNEQFF. Variable domain in full (rest from reference TRBV5-1 and TRBJ2-1): KAGVTQTPRYLIKTRGQQVTLSCSPISGHRSVSWYQQTPGQGLQFLFEYFSETQRNKGNFPGRFSGRQFSNSRSEMNVSTLELGDSALYLCASSLSGSYNEQFFGPGTRLTVL.

V is TRBV11-2 and J is TRBJ2-1; D is ambiguous. CDR1 SGHAT and CDR2 FQNNGV come from the germline V gene. With 5 bases removed from V and 5 bases from J, the gap between germline ends came to 16 bases. This CDR3 spans 15 amino acids. Here the CDR3 DNA reads TGTGCCAGCAGCGGATACGAAATGGGCGACAATGAGCAGTTCTTC. Translating it yields CASSGYEMGDNEQFF.

V gene TRBV13 combines with J gene TRBJ1-3, with a possible D match to TRBD1 (5 bases). Germline V CDR1 and CDR2: PRHDT, FYEKMQ (reference sequence). CDR3 length: 12 amino acids. The ends were cut back, 3 bases at V and 8 bases at J, with 8 bases in the middle. DNA for the CDR3: TGTGCCAGCAGCTTTCTACAGGACACCATATATTTT. Its translation: CASSFLQDTIYF.

The chain has TRBV9 and TRBJ2-7; no clear D gene. The germline V gene encodes CDR1 SGDLS and CDR2 YYNGEE. CDR3 size: 13 residues. Trimming shortened V by 3 bases and J by 1 base, and 8 bases separated the two germline ends. CDR3 sequence (DNA): TGTGCCAGCAGCGGACTTGGTTCCTACGAGCAGTACTTC. This gives the protein CASSGLGSYEQYF.

J is TRBJ2-7 and V is TRBV5-5, with D tentatively TRBD1 (6 bases). Per germline, CDR1 SGHKS and CDR2 YYEKEE (reference sequence). V was pared by 2 bases and J by 0 bases, with 12 bases between. The length of the CDR3 is 15 residues. The CDR3: CASSFSDRSSYEQYF. DNA for the CDR3: TGTGCCAGCAGCTTTAGCGACAGGAGCTCCTACGAGCAGTACTTC.

The V and J genes are TRBV5-4 and TRBJ2-7; TRBD2 matches 13 bases. Germline CDR1 is SGHNT and CDR2 is YYREEE (reference sequence). V shed 3 bases and J 2 bases; nucleotides not matched to a gene: 8. This CDR3 contains 17 residues. This CDR3 is CASSYRLAGGSAYEQYF. For the CDR3, the DNA is TGTGCCAGCAGCTATAGACTAGCGGGAGGCTCCGCCTACGAGCAGTACTTC.

This chain links TRBV5-1 with TRBJ1-1; 7 nucleotides align to TRBD1. The CDR3 consists of 15 residues. Germline V CDR1 and CDR2: SGHRS, YFSETQ. V was clipped by 0 bases and J by 6 bases; unmatched bases: 8. Here the CDR3 DNA reads TGCGCCAGCAGCTTGGTAGGGGGCAGCGCTCCTGAAGCTTTCTTT. Protein: CASSLVGGSAPEAFF.

This chain joins TRBV29-1 and TRBJ2-3, with D unresolved. CDR3 length equals 11 residues. V was shortened by 5 bases and J by 3 bases, with 6 bases between the two germline ends. CDR1 is SQVTM and CDR2 is ANQGSEA in the germline V gene. The CDR3: CSVSGTDTQYF. The CDR3 DNA follows: TGCAGCGTTTCCGGGACAGATACGCAGTATTTT.

In the case of this clone: Other DNA variants within this sample encode the same CDR3. The chain employs TRBV4-3 and TRBJ2-1; 12 nucleotides agree with TRBD2. CDR1 is LGHNA, CDR2 YSLEER, per germline. After removal of 3 bases from V and 4 bases from J, the junction contained 7 bases not matched to a gene. The CDR3 sequence is 17 residues long. The CDR3 DNA sequence: TGCGCCAGCAGCCAGGACACGCTAGCGGGAGGGTACAATGAGCAGTTCTTC. It specifies CASSQDTLAGGYNEQFF.

Notes on this clone: The same CDR3 also results from other DNA sequences found in this sample. The rearrangement joins TRBV9 to TRBJ2-2, with D possibly TRBD2 on 6 matching bases. The CDR3 loop spans 15 amino acids. Germline assignment: CDR1 SGDLS and CDR2 YYNGEE. Trimming shortened V by 0 bases and J by 2 bases, and 8 bases separated the two germline ends. In DNA, the CDR3 is TGTGCCAGCAGCGTAGGTGGGACTAACACCGGGGAGCTGTTTTTT. This sequence encodes CASSVGGTNTGELFF.

The chain couples TRBV5-1 to TRBJ2-1; D is perhaps TRBD2 (5 bases). Looked up from germline, CDR1 is SGHRS and CDR2 is YFSETQ. The CDR3 is made up of 12 amino acids. The V and J ends lost 5 bases and 8 bases respectively, with 11 bases between them. CDR3: CASRGEGDEQFF. CDR3 DNA: TGCGCCAGCAGGGGAGAGGGAGATGAGCAGTTCTTC.

This CDR3 reads CASPMGTDTQYF. As DNA, the CDR3 is TGTGCCAGCCCTATGGGGACAGATACGCAGTATTTT. The chain recombines TRBV21-1 with TRBJ2-3. TRBV21-1 is a listed pseudogene. This CDR3 is built from 12 residues.

The V gene is TRBV11-2, the J gene TRBJ2-2; no clear D. CDR1 and CDR2 (germline): SGHAT, FQNNGV. The V gene lost 0 bases and the J gene lost 5 bases, with 7 bases spanning the gap. This CDR3 region has 14 residues. CDR3 DNA: TGTGCCAGCAGCTTAGACGAAACAACCGGGGAGCTGTTTTTT. Translating it yields CASSLDETTGELFF. Full variable domain (remainder filled in from reference TRBV11-2 and TRBJ2-2): EAGVAQSPRYKIIEKRQSVAFWCNPISGHATLYWYQQILGQGPKLLIQFQNNGVVDDSQLPKDRFSAERLKGVDSTLKIQPAKLEDSAVYLCASSLDETTGELFFGEGSRLTVL.

The V and J genes are TRBV27 and TRBJ1-4; D perhaps matches TRBD1 (6 bases). V lost 2 bases and J lost 8, with 12 bases in between. Germline CDR1 MNHEY, CDR2 SMNVEV (reference sequence). This CDR3 comprises 14 residues. CDR3 sequence reads: CASSLDRWGEKLFF. CDR3 in DNA: TGTGCCAGCAGTTTAGACAGGTGGGGAGAAAAACTGTTTTTT.

The genes are TRBV2 and TRBJ1-4; D perhaps matches TRBD1 (5 bases). There are 16 residues in the CDR3. V was shortened by 4 bases and J by 8 bases, with 20 bases between the two germline ends. The germline V gene encodes CDR1 SNHLY and CDR2 FYNNEI. CDR3 DNA: TGTGCCAGCAGTGTTAGATACGGGACCGAGGGAGAAAAACTGTTTTTT. Translating gives CASSVRYGTEGEKLFF.

In this sample, this clone turned up once. The chain has TRBV5-1 and TRBJ2-7; D unclear. CDR3 length: 13 amino acids. V was shortened by 4 bases and J by 2 bases, with 10 bases between the two germline ends. The germline V gene encodes CDR1 SGHRS and CDR2 YFSETQ. The CDR3 loop is CASSRRQTYEQYF. The CDR3 coding sequence is TGCGCCAGCAGCCGGCGGCAGACCTACGAGCAGTACTTC. Full variable domain (remainder filled in from reference TRBV5-1 and TRBJ2-7): KAGVTQTPRYLIKTRGQQVTLSCSPISGHRSVSWYQQTPGQGLQFLFEYFSETQRNKGNFPGRFSGRQFSNSRSEMNVSTLELGDSALYLCASSRRQTYEQYFGPGTRLTVT.

The chain carries TRBV4-1 and TRBJ2-1; possibly TRBD1 for D (6 bases). This CDR3 comprises 15 residues. The V gene lost 6 bases and the J gene lost 6 bases, with 18 bases spanning the gap. CDR1 and CDR2 from the germline V gene are MGHRA and YSYEKL. CDR3 nucleotide sequence: TGCGCCAGCAGTCTCCTCGGATCCAGGGGCAATGAGCAGTTCTTC. Amino acids: CASSLLGSRGNEQFF.

On this clone: The junction departs from germline at one end; a sequencing error may be responsible. The sample contains more than one DNA sequence encoding this CDR3. The rearrangement joins TRBV30 to TRBJ2-1; TRBD1 aligns across 7 bases. The V gene's germline CDR1 is GTSNPN and CDR2 SVGIG (reference sequence). The length of the CDR3 is 12 residues. CDR3 protein: CAWSHDRDEQFF. For the CDR3, the DNA is TGTGCCTGGAGCCACGACAGGGATGAGCAATTCTTC.

This clone appeared a single time. The V gene is TRBV30, the J gene TRBJ2-1; 9 nucleotides agree with TRBD1. The germline V gene encodes CDR1 GTSNPN and CDR2 SVGIG (reference sequence). The CDR3 loop spans 16 amino acids. Germline trimming cut 1 base from V and 2 bases from J; bases unmatched to any gene: 6. As DNA, the CDR3 is TGTGCCTGGAGTGACGGGACAGGGCCTACCTACAATGAGCAGTTCTTC. Encoded protein: CAWSDGTGPTYNEQFF.